This TCR beta chain emerged from a study of blood T cell repertoires in COVID-19. The CDR3 contains 12 residues. Trimming removed 4 bases from V and 4 bases from J; junction bases left unmatched: 1. Per germline, CDR1 SGHTA and CDR2 FQGNSA. Produced via immunoSEQ multiplex PCR; TCRdb's table is partial and in-frame only. The sample consists of 250,000 or so clones, approximately 92% of them appearing once. The receptor comes from a woman aged 40 to 50 who had recovered from COVID-19. The sample comprised peripheral blood. The chain employs TRBV7-2 and TRBJ2-7; 7 bases fit TRBD1. The CDR3: CASSSTGYEQYV. CDR3 nucleotides: TGTGCCAGCAGCTCGACAGGGTACGAGCAGTACGTC.